These 22 T cell receptor beta chains were sequenced from one sample in a study of T cell repertoires in cytomegalovirus infection. TCRdb reanalysed the reads using MiXCR and keeps one entry per CDR3 protein. This repertoire shows roughly 860,000 distinct CDR3 sequences, about 31% found once; its top ten account for around 12%. For these receptors, no antigen is known. Material: cultured CD8+ T cells from PBMCs, obtained from culture after CMV antigen stimulation. These receptors all stem from a human donor in good health (CMV status not recorded). Some clones in this sample may be carry-over from other donors' samples.

In this sample, this clonotype turned up a few times. The chain uses TRBV4-1 and TRBJ2-1; 7 nucleotides line up with TRBD2. V was clipped by 5 bases and J by 4 bases; unmatched bases: 11. This CDR3 contains 16 residues. Germline V gene lookup returns CDR1 MGHRA and CDR2 YSYEKL. Here the CDR3 reads CASSTLPAGVYNEQFF. In nucleotides, the CDR3 is TGCGCCAGCAGCACCCTCCCTGCGGGGGTTTACAATGAGCAGTTCTTC.

This clonotype appeared a few times. Its ends do not fully match the called genes, so a read error is possible. The chain joins TRBV5-5 to TRBJ2-5; tentative D call: TRBD2 (7 bases). The CDR3 spans 18 residues. Germline V CDR1 and CDR2: SGHKS, YYEKEE (reference sequence). CDR3 DNA: TGTGCCAGCAGCTTGGAGGGGGGGTACGGGAGAAATCAAGAGACCCAGTACTTT. This codes for CASSLEGGYGRNQETQYF.

This clonotype has more than one count but fewer than ten. The chain recombines TRBV9 with TRBJ1-1, with D hard to call. Germline CDR1 and CDR2: SGDLS and YYNGEE. The V gene lost 0 bases and the J gene lost 3 bases, with 6 bases spanning the gap. This CDR3 region has 13 residues. The CDR3 is CASSVGEYTEAFF. DNA for the CDR3: TGTGCCAGCAGCGTAGGGGAATACACTGAAGCTTTCTTT.

This sequence joins TRBV29-1 and TRBJ1-1, with D tentatively TRBD1 (5 bases). CDR1 SQVTM and CDR2 ANQGSEA come from the germline V gene. Trimming took 7 bases from V and 2 from J, leaving 11 bases between them. The length of the CDR3 is 12 residues. CDR3 DNA sequence: TGCAGCGCCAACAGGCTTAACACTGAAGCTTTCTTT. Translated: CSANRLNTEAFF.

This clonotype was seen many times. The chain is built from TRBV7-2 and TRBJ1-1, with D uncertain. CDR3 size: 14 residues. Germline V gene data show CDR1 as SGHTA and CDR2 as FQGNSA. V was cut by 2 bases and J by 0 bases, with 7 bases left in between. CDR3 coding DNA: TGTGCCAGCAGCTTAACTCCTCTGAACACTGAAGCTTTCTTT. This translates into CASSLTPLNTEAFF. Based on the CDR3 plus reference TRBV7-2 and TRBJ1-1, the full variable domain is GAGVSQSPSNKVTEKGKDVELRCDPISGHTALYWYRQSLGQGLEFLIYFQGNSAPDKSGLPSDRFSAERTGGSVSTLTIQRTQQEDSAVYLCASSLTPLNTEAFFGQGTRLTVV.

This clonotype was counted between two and nine times. V and J are TRBV12-3 or TRBV12-4 and TRBJ1-4, with 7 bases that match TRBD1. Germline trimming cut 7 bases from V and 4 bases from J; bases unmatched to any gene: 9. This CDR3 spans 15 amino acids. The CDR3 spells CASTTTPGGNEKLFF. The DNA for the CDR3 is TGTGCCAGCACCACCACGCCAGGGGGTAATGAAAAACTGTTTTTT.

The chain links TRBV4-1 to TRBJ2-1, with TRBD2 matching 8 bases. This CDR3 is 17 amino acids long. Germline CDR1 is MGHRA and CDR2 is YSYEKL. The V and J ends lost 0 bases and 5 bases, in that order; junction bases with no gene match: 9. CDR3 DNA sequence: TGCGCCAGCAGCCAAGATCAAGGGACTAGTAACAACAATGAGCAGTTCTTC. Translated: CASSQDQGTSNNNEQFF.

This clonotype was recorded a few times. The chain couples TRBV11-3 to TRBJ2-2; perhaps TRBD1 as D (6 bases). Germline V gene sequence: CDR1 SGHNT, CDR2 YENEEA. The ends were cut back, 5 bases at V and 4 bases at J, with 14 bases in the middle. The CDR3 length is 15 residues. The CDR3, as DNA: TGTGCCAGCAGCAATTGGGACACCACCACCGGGGAGCTGTTTTTT. It is translated as CASSNWDTTTGELFF.

CDR3 loop: CASSPEVATEAFF. CDR3 sequence (DNA): TGTGCCAGCAGTCCAGAGGTAGCCACTGAAGCTTTCTTT. J is TRBJ1-1 and V is TRBV6-8; D is unresolved. The V and J ends lost 5 bases and 4 bases respectively, with 11 bases between them. The CDR3 is 13 residues long. In germline, CDR1 is MNHGY, CDR2 SAAAGT.

Turning to this clonotype: An end of the junction does not agree with germline; a read error may underlie this. The V gene is TRBV6-2 or TRBV6-3, the J gene TRBJ1-5; D is possibly TRBD1 (6 bases). The CDR3 is 18 residues long. CDR1 MNHEY and CDR2 SVGEGT come from the germline V gene. The CDR3 coding sequence is TGTGCCAGCAGTACTACGATCGGGACACACTATAGCAATCAGCCCCTGCATTTT. It translates to CASSTTIGTHYSNQPLHF.

In its sample, this clonotype was seen a few times. This rearrangement joins TRBV7-9 to TRBJ2-7, with 8 positions matching TRBD1. Germline trimming cut 1 base from V and 0 bases from J; bases unmatched to any gene: 5. CDR3 size: 16 residues. Germline V lookup: CDR1 SEHNR, CDR2 FQNEAQ (reference sequence). CDR3 coding DNA: TGTGCCAGCAGCTTAGTCCGGGACAGGCCCTCCTACGAGCAGTACTTC. It translates to CASSLVRDRPSYEQYF.

Points on this clonotype: Compared with germline, one end of the junction differs, possibly owing to a read error. The chain has TRBV28 and TRBJ1-6; no clear D. The CDR3 sequence is 16 residues long. CDR1 is MDHEN, CDR2 SYDVKM, per germline. CDR3 bases: TGTGTCAGCAATCTGTACACGAGCTCCTATAATTCACCCCTCCACTTT. Its translation: CVSNLYTSSYNSPLHF.

The rearrangement uses TRBV5-4 and TRBJ2-7; D is perhaps TRBD2 (5 bases). V lost 1 base to trimming and J lost 7 bases, with 12 bases between them. Germline V gives CDR1 SGHNT, CDR2 YYREEE (reference sequence). The CDR3 extends over 13 amino acids. CDR3 loop: CASSLSLTGEQYV. The CDR3 DNA sequence: TGTGCCAGCAGCTTGTCACTGACGGGGGAGCAGTACGTC.

Turning to this clonotype: Being one base from a much bigger clone, this may be a read error. The rearrangement uses TRBV7-9 and TRBJ2-5, with D possibly being TRBD1 or TRBD2 (6 bases each). The CDR3 is 15 amino acids. Looked up from germline, CDR1 is SEHNR and CDR2 is FQNEAQ (reference sequence). The CDR3 here is CASSLNVGGQETKYF. The CDR3 DNA reads TGTGCCAGCAGCTTAAACGTGGGGGGCCAAGAGACCAAGTACTTC. Together with reference TRBV7-9 and TRBJ2-5, the CDR3 gives the full variable domain: DTGVSQNPRHKITKRGQNVTFRCDPISEHNRLYWYRQTLGQGPEFLTYFQNEAQLEKSRLLSDRFSAERPKGSFSTLEIQRTEQGDSAMYLCASSLNVGGQETKYFGPGTRLLVL.

The rearrangement joins TRBV6-1 to TRBJ2-7; D gene uncertain. Germline-derived CDR1 and CDR2 are MNHNS and SASEGT. CDR3 length: 15 residues. V lost 0 bases and J lost 3, with 12 bases in between. The CDR3 region is CASSEAFGQIYEQYF. The DNA for the CDR3 is TGTGCCAGCAGTGAAGCGTTTGGCCAGATCTACGAGCAGTACTTC.

This clonotype was observed a handful of times. This chain uses TRBV7-3 with TRBJ1-2, with D possibly matching TRBD1 (5 bases). V was pared by 10 bases and J by 8 bases, with 14 bases between. CDR1 is SGHTA and CDR2 is FQGTGA in the germline V gene. The CDR3 totals 11 residues. CDR3 sequence (DNA): TGTGCCACCCGAGGGGCGATGGGCTACACCTTC. Protein: CATRGAMGYTF.

V usage is TRBV5-6 and J usage is TRBJ2-7, with unresolved D. CDR1 and CDR2 from the germline V gene are SGHDT and YYEEEE. This CDR3 region has 14 residues. V was pared by 0 bases and J by 3 bases, with 10 bases between. The CDR3 loop is CASSLGVSLYEQYV. The DNA for the CDR3 is TGTGCCAGCAGCTTGGGCGTTAGCCTCTACGAGCAGTACGTC.

The chain employs TRBV6-2 or TRBV6-3 and TRBJ1-2; D perhaps matches TRBD1 (5 bases). V lost 3 bases and J 8 bases, leaving 16 bases between the germline ends. The CDR3 runs 14 residues. CDR1 and CDR2 (germline): MNHEY, SVGEGT. As DNA, the CDR3 is TGTGCCAGCAGTTATATCGGGACCTACGACGGCTACACCTTC. Its translation is CASSYIGTYDGYTF.

The genes are TRBV6-5 and TRBJ2-3, with no clear D. Germline V gene sequence: CDR1 MNHEY, CDR2 SVGAGI. The CDR3 consists of 13 residues. The V end lost 7 bases, the J end lost 3 bases, and 11 bases lay between the germline ends. The CDR3 DNA follows: TGTGCCAGCATTCCCTGGGGAACAGATACGCAGTATTTT. Its protein is CASIPWGTDTQYF.

The chain recombines TRBV27 with TRBJ1-2; 7 nucleotides align to TRBD1. Germline V gene sequence: CDR1 MNHEY, CDR2 SMNVEV (reference sequence). V was pared by 3 bases and J by 4 bases, with 5 bases of the junction left unmatched. This CDR3 has 14 amino acids. CDR3 sequence (DNA): TGTGCCAGCAGTTTGGGACAGCTAAGCTATGGCTACACCTTC. This translates into CASSLGQLSYGYTF.

The rearrangement links TRBV6-8 to TRBJ1-1; D is unclear. The CDR3 spans 14 residues. Germline-derived CDR1 and CDR2 are MNHGY and SAAAGT. V was clipped by 1 base and J by 1 base, with 7 bases between them. This CDR3 is CASSYYDGNTEAFF. CDR3 DNA sequence: TGTGCCAGCAGTTACTACGACGGGAACACTGAAGCTTTCTTT.

The genes are TRBV27 and TRBJ1-2, with 7 bases aligning to TRBD1. The ends lost 6 bases at V and 2 bases at J; junction bases unmatched: 9. The CDR3 has 15 residues. Germline CDR1 and CDR2: MNHEY and SMNVEV (reference sequence). CDR3 amino acids: CASRGQDTLNYGYTF. The CDR3, as DNA: TGTGCCAGCAGAGGACAGGATACCCTAAACTATGGCTACACCTTC.